Sequencing of this T cell receptor (beta chain) was carried out in a study of glioma-infiltrating T cells after dendritic cell vaccination. In the study overall: Autologous tumor lysate was loaded overnight onto monocyte-derived dendritic cells grown 7 to 8 days with IL-4 and GM-CSF.

This clone occurred once. The time point: after dendritic cell vaccination, including at tumor progression/relapse. PBMC were collected before vaccination, two weeks after the third vaccination, and at progression. With 0 bases removed from V and 3 bases from J, the gap between germline ends came to 12 bases. Germline assignment: CDR1 LNHNV and CDR2 YYDKDF (reference sequence). There are 16 residues in the CDR3. Primers: 60 V beta forward and 13 J beta reverse. Method: immunoSEQ multiplex PCR; TCRdb's copy keeps in-frame clones and lacks some. In the table there are around 78,000 clones, 85% of which are singletons.

The rearrangement uses TRBV15 and TRBJ2-1; TRBD1 is a possible D gene (5 bases). Here the sequenced sample was blood, taken after dendritic cell vaccination. This TCR derives from a human donor with glioblastoma. CDR3 nucleotide sequence: TGTGCCACCAGCAGAGATAAGGGGTCCCACTACAATGAGCAGTTCTTC. Its translation: CATSRDKGSHYNEQFF.